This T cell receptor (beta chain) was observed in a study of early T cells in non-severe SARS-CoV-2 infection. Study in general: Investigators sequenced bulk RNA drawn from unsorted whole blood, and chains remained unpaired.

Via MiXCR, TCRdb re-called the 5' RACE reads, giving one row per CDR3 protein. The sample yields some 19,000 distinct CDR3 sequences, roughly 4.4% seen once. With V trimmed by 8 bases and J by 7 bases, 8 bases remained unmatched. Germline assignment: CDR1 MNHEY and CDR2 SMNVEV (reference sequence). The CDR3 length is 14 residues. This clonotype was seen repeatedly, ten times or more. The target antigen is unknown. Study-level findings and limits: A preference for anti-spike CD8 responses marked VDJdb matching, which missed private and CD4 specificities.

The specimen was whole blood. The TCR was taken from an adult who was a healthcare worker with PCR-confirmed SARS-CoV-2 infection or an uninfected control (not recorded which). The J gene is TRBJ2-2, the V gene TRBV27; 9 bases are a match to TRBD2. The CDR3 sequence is CASGEAGGRGELFF. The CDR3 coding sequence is TGTGCCAGCGGCGAAGCGGGGGGTCGCGGGGAGCTGTTTTTT.